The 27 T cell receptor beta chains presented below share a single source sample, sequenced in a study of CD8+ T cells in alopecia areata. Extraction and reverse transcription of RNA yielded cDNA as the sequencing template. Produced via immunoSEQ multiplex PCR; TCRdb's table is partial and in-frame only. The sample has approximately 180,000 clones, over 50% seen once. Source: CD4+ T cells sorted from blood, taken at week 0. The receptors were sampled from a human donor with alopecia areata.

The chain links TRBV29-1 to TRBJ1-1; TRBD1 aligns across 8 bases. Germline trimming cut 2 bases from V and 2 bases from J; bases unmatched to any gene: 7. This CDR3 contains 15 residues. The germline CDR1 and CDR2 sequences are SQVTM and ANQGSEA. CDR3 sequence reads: CSVESQGARNTEAFF. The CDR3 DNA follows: TGCAGCGTTGAATCCCAGGGGGCGCGAAACACTGAAGCTTTCTTT.

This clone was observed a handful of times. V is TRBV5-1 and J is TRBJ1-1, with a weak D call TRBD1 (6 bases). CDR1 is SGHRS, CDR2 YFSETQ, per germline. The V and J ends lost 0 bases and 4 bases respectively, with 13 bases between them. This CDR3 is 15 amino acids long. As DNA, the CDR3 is TGCGCCAGCAGCTTGGATCAGGGGCTAAGCACTGAAGCTTTCTTT. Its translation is CASSLDQGLSTEAFF.

DNA for the CDR3: TGTGCCACCAGCAGAGAGGACAGGCACTATGGCTACACCTTC. Amino acid sequence: CATSREDRHYGYTF. J is TRBJ1-2 and V is TRBV15; TRBD1 matches at 7 bases. Germline V CDR1 and CDR2: LNHNV, YYDKDF (reference sequence). Trimming took 0 bases from V and 3 from J; bases not matched to a gene: 1. The CDR3 loop spans 14 amino acids.

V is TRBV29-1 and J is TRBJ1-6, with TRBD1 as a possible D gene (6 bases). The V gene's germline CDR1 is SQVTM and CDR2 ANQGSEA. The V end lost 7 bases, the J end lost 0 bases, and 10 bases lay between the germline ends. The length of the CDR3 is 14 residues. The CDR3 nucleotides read TGCAGCGGTGGCAGGGGCTCCTATAATTCACCCCTCCACTTT. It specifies CSGGRGSYNSPLHF.

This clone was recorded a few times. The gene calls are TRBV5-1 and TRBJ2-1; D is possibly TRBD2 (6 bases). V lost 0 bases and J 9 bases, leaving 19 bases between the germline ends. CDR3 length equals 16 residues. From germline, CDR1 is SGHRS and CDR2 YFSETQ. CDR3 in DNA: TGCGCCAGCAGCTTGGGGGCTAGCGCGTTTTGGGGTGAGCAGTTCTTC. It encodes CASSLGASAFWGEQFF.

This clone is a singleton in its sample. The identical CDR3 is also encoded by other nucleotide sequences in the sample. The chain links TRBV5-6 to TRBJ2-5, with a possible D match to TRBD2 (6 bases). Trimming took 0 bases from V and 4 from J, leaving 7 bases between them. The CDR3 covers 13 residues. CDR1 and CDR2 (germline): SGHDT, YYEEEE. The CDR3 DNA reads TGTGCCAGCAGCTTGGTGGGGGGAGAGACCCAGTACTTC. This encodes CASSLVGGETQYF.

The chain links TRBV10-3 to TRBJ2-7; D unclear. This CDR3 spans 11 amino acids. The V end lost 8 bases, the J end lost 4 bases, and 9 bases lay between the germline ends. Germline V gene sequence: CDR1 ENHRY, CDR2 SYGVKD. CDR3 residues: CAIAKAYEQYF. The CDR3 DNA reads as TGTGCCATCGCGAAGGCTTACGAGCAGTACTTC.

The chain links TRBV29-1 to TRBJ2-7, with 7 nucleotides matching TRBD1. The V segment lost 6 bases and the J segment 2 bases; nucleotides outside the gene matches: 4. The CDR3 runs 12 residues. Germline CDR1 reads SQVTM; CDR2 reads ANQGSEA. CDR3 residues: CSVGQAAYEQYF. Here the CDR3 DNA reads TGCAGCGTCGGACAGGCCGCCTACGAGCAGTACTTC.

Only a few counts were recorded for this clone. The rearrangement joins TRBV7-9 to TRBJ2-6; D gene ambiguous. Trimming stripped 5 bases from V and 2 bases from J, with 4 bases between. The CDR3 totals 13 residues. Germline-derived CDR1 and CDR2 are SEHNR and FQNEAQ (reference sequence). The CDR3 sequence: CASSPAGANVLTF. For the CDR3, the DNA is TGTGCCAGCAGCCCGGCTGGGGCCAACGTCCTGACTTTC. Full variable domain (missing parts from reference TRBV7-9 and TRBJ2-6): DTGVSQNPRHKITKRGQNVTFRCDPISEHNRLYWYRQTLGQGPEFLTYFQNEAQLEKSRLLSDRFSAERPKGSFSTLEIQRTEQGDSAMYLCASSPAGANVLTFGAGSRLTVL.

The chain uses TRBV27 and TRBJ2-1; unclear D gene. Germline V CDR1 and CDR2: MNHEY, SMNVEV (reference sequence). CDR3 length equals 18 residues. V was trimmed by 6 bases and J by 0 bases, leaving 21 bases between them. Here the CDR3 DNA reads TGTGCCAGCAGCGTCAGATCATCCAGCCAGAGCTCCTACAATGAGCAGTTCTTC. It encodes CASSVRSSSQSSYNEQFF.

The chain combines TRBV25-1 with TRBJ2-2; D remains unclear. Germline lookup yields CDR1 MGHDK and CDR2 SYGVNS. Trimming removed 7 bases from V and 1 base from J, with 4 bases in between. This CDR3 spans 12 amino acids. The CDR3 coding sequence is TGTGCCAGCACCGGGAACACCGGGGAGCTGTTTTTT. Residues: CASTGNTGELFF.

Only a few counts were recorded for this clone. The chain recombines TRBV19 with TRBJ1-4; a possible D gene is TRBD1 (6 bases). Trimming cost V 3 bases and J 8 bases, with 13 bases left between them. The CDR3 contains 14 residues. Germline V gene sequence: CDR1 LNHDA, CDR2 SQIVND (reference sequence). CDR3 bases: TGTGCCAGTAGTATGGGGCAGGGGATCGAAAAACTGTTTTTT. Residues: CASSMGQGIEKLFF.

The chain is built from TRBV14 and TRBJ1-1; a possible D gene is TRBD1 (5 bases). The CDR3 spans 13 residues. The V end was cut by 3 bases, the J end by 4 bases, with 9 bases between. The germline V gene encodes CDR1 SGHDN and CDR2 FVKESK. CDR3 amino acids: CASSQGTGTEAFF. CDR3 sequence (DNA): TGTGCCAGCAGCCAGGGGACGGGCACTGAAGCTTTCTTT.

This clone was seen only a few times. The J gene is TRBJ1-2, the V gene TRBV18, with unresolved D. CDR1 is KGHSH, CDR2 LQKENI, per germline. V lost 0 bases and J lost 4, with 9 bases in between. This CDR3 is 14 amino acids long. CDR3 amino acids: CASSPPGFTYGYTF. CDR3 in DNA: TGTGCCAGCTCACCACCAGGGTTTACCTATGGCTACACCTTC.

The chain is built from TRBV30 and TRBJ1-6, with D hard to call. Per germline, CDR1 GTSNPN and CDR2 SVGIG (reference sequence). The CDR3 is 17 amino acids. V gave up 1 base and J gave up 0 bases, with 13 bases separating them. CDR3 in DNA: TGTGCCTGGAGTGCGACTAGGATCAGCTCCTATAATTCACCCCTCCACTTT. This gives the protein CAWSATRISSYNSPLHF.

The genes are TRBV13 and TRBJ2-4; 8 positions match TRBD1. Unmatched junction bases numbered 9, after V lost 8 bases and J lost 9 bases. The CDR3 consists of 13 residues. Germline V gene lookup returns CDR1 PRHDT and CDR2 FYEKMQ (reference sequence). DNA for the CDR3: TGTGCCAGCCTCGACCAGGGGGCGGGCATTCAGTACTTC. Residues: CASLDQGAGIQYF.

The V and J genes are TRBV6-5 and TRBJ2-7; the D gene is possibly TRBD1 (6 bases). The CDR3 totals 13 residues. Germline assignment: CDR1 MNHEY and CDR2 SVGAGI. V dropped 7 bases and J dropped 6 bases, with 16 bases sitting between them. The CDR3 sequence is CASTIQGSGEQYF. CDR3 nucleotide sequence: TGTGCCAGCACCATACAGGGTTCTGGCGAGCAGTACTTC.

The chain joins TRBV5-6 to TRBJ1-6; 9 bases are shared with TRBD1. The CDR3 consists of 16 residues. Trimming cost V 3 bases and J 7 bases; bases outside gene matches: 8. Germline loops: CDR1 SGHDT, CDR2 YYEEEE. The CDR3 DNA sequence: TGTGCCAGCAGCTCCAAACCGGGACAGGGAAATTCACCCCTCCACTTT. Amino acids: CASSSKPGQGNSPLHF.

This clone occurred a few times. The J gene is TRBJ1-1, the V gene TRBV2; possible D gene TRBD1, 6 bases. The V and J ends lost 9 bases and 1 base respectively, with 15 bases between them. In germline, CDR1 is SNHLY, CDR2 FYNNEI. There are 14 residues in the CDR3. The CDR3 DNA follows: TGTGCCAGGGGGGGCGGACAGAAGAACACTGAAGCTTTCTTT. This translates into CARGGGQKNTEAFF.

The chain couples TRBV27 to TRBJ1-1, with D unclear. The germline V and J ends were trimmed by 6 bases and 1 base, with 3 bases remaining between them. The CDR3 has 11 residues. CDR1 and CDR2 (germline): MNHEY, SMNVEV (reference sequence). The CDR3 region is CASRSNTEAFF. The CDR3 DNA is TGTGCCAGCAGGTCGAACACTGAAGCTTTCTTT.

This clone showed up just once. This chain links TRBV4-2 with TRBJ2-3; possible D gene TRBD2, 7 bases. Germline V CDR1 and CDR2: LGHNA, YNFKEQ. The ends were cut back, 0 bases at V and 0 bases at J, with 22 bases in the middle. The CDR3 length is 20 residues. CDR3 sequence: CASSQEPHGGGTTSTDTQYF. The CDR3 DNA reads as TGTGCCAGCAGCCAAGAGCCCCATGGCGGGGGCACCACTAGCACAGATACGCAGTATTTT.

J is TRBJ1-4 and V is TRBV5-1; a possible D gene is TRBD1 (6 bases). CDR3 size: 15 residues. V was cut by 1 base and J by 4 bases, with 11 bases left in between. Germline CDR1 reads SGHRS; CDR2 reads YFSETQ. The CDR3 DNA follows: TGCGCCAGCAGCTTGTGGGGGGCTAGTAATGAAAAACTGTTTTTT. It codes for CASSLWGASNEKLFF.

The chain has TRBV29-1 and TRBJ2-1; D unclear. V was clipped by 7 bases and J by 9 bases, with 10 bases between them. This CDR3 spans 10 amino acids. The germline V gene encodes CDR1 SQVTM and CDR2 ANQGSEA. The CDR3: CSAGSLEQFF. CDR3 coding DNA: TGCAGCGCCGGAAGCCTTGAGCAGTTCTTC.

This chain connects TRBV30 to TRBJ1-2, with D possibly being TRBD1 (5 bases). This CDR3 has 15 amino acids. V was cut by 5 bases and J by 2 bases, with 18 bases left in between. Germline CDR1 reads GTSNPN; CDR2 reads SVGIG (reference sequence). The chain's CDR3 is CAWAQGLTKNYGYTF. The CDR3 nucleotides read TGTGCCTGGGCTCAGGGCCTTACAAAGAACTATGGCTACACCTTC.

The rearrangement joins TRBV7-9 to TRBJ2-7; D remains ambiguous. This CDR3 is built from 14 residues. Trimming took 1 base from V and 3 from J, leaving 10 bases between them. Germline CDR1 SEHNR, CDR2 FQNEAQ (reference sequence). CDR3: CASSLGSPFYEQYF. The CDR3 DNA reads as TGTGCCAGCAGCTTAGGATCCCCTTTCTACGAGCAGTACTTC.

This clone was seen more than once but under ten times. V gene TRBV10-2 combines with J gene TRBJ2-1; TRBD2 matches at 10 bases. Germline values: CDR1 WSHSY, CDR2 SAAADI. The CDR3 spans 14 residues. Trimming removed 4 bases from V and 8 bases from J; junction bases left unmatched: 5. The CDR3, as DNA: TGCGCCAGCAGTGGCAGCGGGGGGGCCTATGAGCAGTTCTTC. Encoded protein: CASSGSGGAYEQFF.

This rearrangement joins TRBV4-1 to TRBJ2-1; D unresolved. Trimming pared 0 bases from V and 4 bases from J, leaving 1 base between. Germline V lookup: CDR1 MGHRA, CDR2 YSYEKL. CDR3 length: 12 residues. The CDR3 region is CASSQDYNEQFF. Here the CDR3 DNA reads TGCGCCAGCAGCCAAGATTACAATGAGCAGTTCTTC.